A single sample gave rise to the 27 T cell receptor beta chains below, sequenced in a study of pediatric ulcerative colitis. The rectum was sampled with one to two pinch biopsies at colonoscopy. Produced via immunoSEQ multiplex PCR; TCRdb's table is partial and in-frame only. The repertoire holds around 22,000 clones, roughly two thirds seen once, with less than 20% in the top ten. Sequencing was carried out using gut tissue. These receptors originate from a boy aged 10-17 years with severe ulcerative colitis.

The V call is TRBV5-4, the J call TRBJ1-1; TRBD1 agrees at 7 bases. After removal of 4 bases from V and 0 bases from J, the junction contained 6 bases not matched to a gene. This CDR3 region has 15 residues. Germline V gives CDR1 SGHNT, CDR2 YYREEE (reference sequence). CDR3 sequence reads: CASSLPGQMNTEAFF. The CDR3 DNA is TGTGCCAGCAGCCTTCCGGGACAGATGAACACTGAAGCTTTCTTT.

The chain joins TRBV9 to TRBJ1-3; TRBD1 is a possible D gene (5 bases). Germline V gene lookup returns CDR1 SGDLS and CDR2 YYNGEE. The germline V and J ends were trimmed by 0 bases and 4 bases, with 17 bases remaining between them. This CDR3 spans 17 amino acids. The CDR3, as DNA: TGTGCCAGCAGCGTAGATGGGGCGCCTTGGGGGGGAAACACCATATATTTT. This codes for CASSVDGAPWGGNTIYF.

CDR3 bases: TGCAGCGTTGAGGGGACCCTATATGGCTACACCTTC. Its protein is CSVEGTLYGYTF. The J gene is TRBJ1-2, the V gene TRBV29-1; a weak D match, TRBD1 (5 bases). The CDR3 is 12 amino acids. Germline V lookup: CDR1 SQVTM, CDR2 ANQGSEA. V gave up 3 bases and J gave up 5 bases, with 10 bases separating them.

In its sample, this clone was seen a few times. Other DNA sequences in this specimen translate into the identical CDR3. The genes are TRBV6-5 and TRBJ2-2; D is uncertain. CDR1 and CDR2 (germline): MNHEY, SVGAGI. CDR3 length: 13 amino acids. V was shortened by 6 bases and J by 0 bases, with 5 bases between the two germline ends. CDR3 in DNA: TGTGCCAGCAGAGTCGCGAACACCGGGGAGCTGTTTTTT. Translated: CASRVANTGELFF.

This chain links TRBV7-6 with TRBJ2-3; TRBD2 might be the D (5 bases). The V and J ends lost 5 bases and 2 bases respectively, with 11 bases between them. CDR1 is SGHVS, CDR2 FNYEAQ, per germline. This CDR3 contains 14 residues. CDR3 in amino acids: CASSPGLLTDTQYF. The CDR3 nucleotides are TGTGCCAGCAGCCCAGGACTTCTCACAGATACGCAGTATTTT. The variable domain in full, with the rest retrieved from reference TRBV7-6 and TRBJ2-3, is GAGVSQSPRYKVTKRGQDVALRCDPISGHVSLYWYRQALGQGPEFLTYFNYEAQQDKSGLPNDRFSAERPEGSISTLTIQRTEQRDSAMYRCASSPGLLTDTQYFGPGTRLTVL.

The chain's CDR3 is CASSQMGTGGSYNEQFF. DNA for the CDR3: TGTGCCAGCAGCCAAATGGGCACAGGGGGCTCCTACAATGAGCAGTTCTTC. The chain couples TRBV21-1 to TRBJ2-1; TRBD1 reflects the table's D call only, with no check against the DNA. TRBV21-1 is tagged as a pseudogene. There are 17 residues in the CDR3.

This clone was seen more than once but under ten times. The rearrangement links TRBV10-2 to TRBJ1-2, with 7 bases lining up with TRBD1. The CDR3 sequence is 14 residues long. Germline loops: CDR1 WSHSY, CDR2 SAAADI. J lost 6 bases, V lost 6 bases, and 10 bases had no gene match. In nucleotides, the CDR3 is TGCGCCAGCAGACCCCTAACAGGGGATCATGGCTACACCTTC. It translates to CASRPLTGDHGYTF.

The chain has TRBV30 and TRBJ2-2; D might be TRBD1 (5 bases). CDR3 length: 13 residues. Trimming removed 3 bases from V and 4 bases from J, with 9 bases in between. Germline V lookup: CDR1 GTSNPN, CDR2 SVGIG (reference sequence). The CDR3: CAWSRVGTGELFF. As DNA, the CDR3 is TGTGCCTGGAGCAGGGTGGGCACCGGGGAGCTGTTTTTT.

To note about this clone: One end of the junction fails to match germline, which may point to a read error. The V call is TRBV5-6, the J call TRBJ1-2; D is uncertain. Germline V lookup: CDR1 SGHDT, CDR2 YYEEEE. The CDR3 is made up of 13 amino acids. The CDR3 here is CASRLGTNYGYTF. The CDR3 bases are TGTGCCAGCAGATTGGGAACAAACTATGGCTACACCTTC. Drawing the rest from reference TRBV5-6 and TRBJ1-2, the complete variable domain is DAGVTQSPTHLIKTRGQQVTLRCSPKSGHDTVSWYQQALGQGPQFIFQYYEEEERQRGNFPDRFSGHQFPNYSSELNVNALLLGDSALYLCASRLGTNYGYTFGSGTRLTVV.

This clone was seen only a few times. V usage is TRBV5-6 and J usage is TRBJ1-1, with TRBD1 as a possible D gene (5 bases). The CDR3 is 15 residues long. V was cut by 1 base and J by 0 bases, with 10 bases left in between. Germline CDR1 and CDR2: SGHDT and YYEEEE. In DNA form, the CDR3 reads TGTGCCAGCAGCTTGAGGACATACATGAACACTGAAGCTTTCTTT. Protein sequence: CASSLRTYMNTEAFF.

J is TRBJ2-7 and V is TRBV5-1; 9 bases fit TRBD1. Germline CDR1 is SGHRS and CDR2 is YFSETQ. There are 14 residues in the CDR3. V shed 4 bases and J 2 bases; nucleotides not matched to a gene: 4. CDR3 amino acids: CASSPRQGAYEQYF. In DNA form, the CDR3 reads TGCGCCAGCAGCCCCAGACAGGGGGCCTACGAGCAGTACTTC.

About this clone itself: One end of the junction fails to match germline, which may point to a read error. The rearrangement uses TRBV29-1 and TRBJ1-1; tentative D call: TRBD1 (6 bases). The length of the CDR3 is 12 residues. Per germline, CDR1 SQVTM and CDR2 ANQGSEA. The CDR3 spells CSIELQTGEAFF. The CDR3 bases are TGCAGCATTGAACTACAGACAGGCGAAGCTTTCTTT.

The chain combines TRBV18 with TRBJ1-2; possible D gene TRBD1, 6 bases. This CDR3 has 16 amino acids. With 2 bases removed from V and 1 base from J, the gap between germline ends came to 14 bases. CDR1 and CDR2 from the germline V gene are KGHSH and LQKENI. This chain's CDR3 is CASSPGGGTVNYGYTF. The CDR3 nucleotides read TGTGCCAGCTCACCAGGAGGGGGGACCGTTAACTATGGCTACACCTTC.

J is TRBJ2-7 and V is TRBV5-1; 10 bases map to TRBD2. The CDR3 spans 16 residues. Germline CDR1 and CDR2: SGHRS and YFSETQ. Trimming removed 1 base from V and 2 bases from J; junction bases left unmatched: 6. The CDR3 sequence: CASSLSQRGGPYEQYF. The CDR3 coding sequence is TGCGCCAGCAGCTTGTCCCAGCGGGGGGGACCCTACGAGCAGTACTTC.

This clone has a single count. The J gene is TRBJ1-2, the V gene TRBV5-6; TRBD1 aligns across 7 bases. Germline-derived CDR1 and CDR2 are SGHDT and YYEEEE. The CDR3 runs to 16 residues. J gave up 4 bases and V 2 bases, and 11 bases lay outside the gene matches. CDR3 region: CASSFRTGLHLYGYTF. CDR3 bases: TGTGCCAGCAGCTTTCGGACAGGCCTTCACCTCTATGGCTACACCTTC.

This clone has only one observation. V is TRBV6-5 and J is TRBJ2-7; 9 bases match TRBD2. Germline V lookup: CDR1 MNHEY, CDR2 SVGAGI. The CDR3 runs to 14 residues. Unmatched junction bases numbered 8, after V lost 8 bases and J lost 3 bases. The CDR3, as DNA: TGTGCCAGCCGAGATAGCGGGGGAAGCTACGAGCAGTACTTC. This gives the protein CASRDSGGSYEQYF.

This clone was observed a few times. The chain uses TRBV18 and TRBJ1-2; weak D call: TRBD1 (6 bases). Germline V CDR1 and CDR2: KGHSH, LQKENI. V was shortened by 8 bases and J by 5 bases, with 21 bases between the two germline ends. CDR3 length: 15 amino acids. The CDR3 DNA reads as TGTGCCAGCACTTTAGGACAGAGCTTAAATTATGGCTACACCTTC. This gives the protein CASTLGQSLNYGYTF.

V gene TRBV7-2 combines with J gene TRBJ1-2; 9 nucleotides align to TRBD1. Germline V gene sequence: CDR1 SGHTA, CDR2 FQGNSA. V trimming: 5 bases; J trimming: 3 bases; junction bases outside the gene matches: 4. This CDR3 region has 14 residues. The CDR3 spells CASSRQGVDYGYTF. DNA of the CDR3: TGTGCCAGCAGCCGACAGGGGGTCGACTATGGCTACACCTTC.

The chain carries TRBV30 and TRBJ1-1; D not resolved. Trimming left V 3 bases short and J 8 bases short, with 13 bases between. This CDR3 has 12 residues. Germline CDR1 and CDR2: GTSNPN and SVGIG (reference sequence). CDR3 sequence reads: CAWRDTRSEAFF. The CDR3 nucleotides read TGTGCCTGGAGGGATACAAGGTCCGAAGCTTTCTTT.

The chain recombines TRBV12-5 with TRBJ1-2, with unresolved D. This CDR3 comprises 15 residues. CDR1 and CDR2 from the germline V gene are LGHNT and FRNRAP. Trimming took off 3 bases at V and 1 base at J, with 12 bases between the two ends. CDR3 sequence reads: CASGFVGNSNYGYTF. The CDR3, as DNA: TGTGCTAGTGGTTTTGTCGGGAACAGTAACTATGGCTACACCTTC.

V gene TRBV9 combines with J gene TRBJ1-2, with TRBD1 as a possible D gene (5 bases). The CDR3 is 13 amino acids. CDR1 and CDR2 from the germline V gene are SGDLS and YYNGEE. With 4 bases removed from V and 2 bases from J, the gap between germline ends came to 9 bases. CDR3 DNA: TGTGCCAGCAGCCCCAGGGAGAACTATGGCTACACCTTC. Amino acids: CASSPRENYGYTF.

This chain joins TRBV6-1 and TRBJ1-6; 8 positions match TRBD1. The V gene's germline CDR1 is MNHNS and CDR2 SASEGT. The CDR3 covers 14 residues. After removal of 6 bases from V and 9 bases from J, the junction contained 7 bases not matched to a gene. CDR3 nucleotide sequence: TGTGCCAGCAGCGAAAATGACAGGGGTTCACCCCTCCACTTT. Its translation: CASSENDRGSPLHF.

The chain uses TRBV15 and TRBJ2-3, with 7 nucleotides matching TRBD1. V shed 0 bases and J 0 bases; nucleotides not matched to a gene: 3. The CDR3 extends over 16 amino acids. Germline V lookup: CDR1 LNHNV, CDR2 YYDKDF (reference sequence). The CDR3 nucleotides read TGTGCCACCAGCAGAGATAAGACAGGGAGCACAGATACGCAGTATTTT. It translates to CATSRDKTGSTDTQYF.

The chain joins TRBV20-1 to TRBJ2-3; D gene ambiguous. Germline values: CDR1 DFQATT, CDR2 SNEGSKA (reference sequence). V was pared by 6 bases and J by 4 bases, with 8 bases between. This CDR3 spans 11 amino acids. As DNA, the CDR3 is TGCAGTGCGGGAAGAGCAGATACGCAGTATTTT. As protein: CSAGRADTQYF.

The gene calls are TRBV29-1 and TRBJ2-1, with D perhaps matching TRBD1 (6 bases). From germline, CDR1 is SQVTM and CDR2 ANQGSEA. This CDR3 comprises 15 residues. Trimming stripped 3 bases from V and 0 bases from J, with 12 bases between. CDR3 sequence: CSVDGRGGSYNEQFF. In nucleotides, the CDR3 is TGCAGCGTTGACGGTCGAGGGGGCTCCTACAATGAGCAGTTCTTC.

This chain connects TRBV14 to TRBJ1-1, with D unclear. Germline-derived CDR1 and CDR2 are SGHDN and FVKESK. The ends were cut back, 0 bases at V and 0 bases at J, with 2 bases in the middle. There are 13 residues in the CDR3. CDR3 loop: CASSQDMNTEAFF. The CDR3 DNA reads as TGTGCCAGCAGCCAAGATATGAACACTGAAGCTTTCTTT.

The chain has TRBV11-2 and TRBJ2-1; unclear D gene. The V gene's germline CDR1 is SGHAT and CDR2 FQNNGV. Trimming took off 2 bases at V and 12 bases at J, with 23 bases between the two ends. CDR3 length: 16 residues. The CDR3 DNA is TGTGCCAGCAGCTTAACTAATGCCATTTCTGGGTACGGGCAGTTCTTC. Translated: CASSLTNAISGYGQFF.